The TCR beta chain described here comes from a study of cytomegalovirus exposure and HLA in healthy donors. V shed 7 bases and J shed 0 bases, with 16 bases lying between them. The CDR3 length is 16 residues. Germline values: CDR1 LNHDA, CDR2 SQIVND (reference sequence). Clones were read by immunoSEQ multiplex PCR, and TCRdb kept only the in-frame ones, dropping some. The table has 250,000 to 400,000 clones, roughly 90% seen once. The TCR sequence derives from a man aged 25-40 years in good health and CMV-seronegative. The sample consisted of PBMCs. This chain joins TRBV19 and TRBJ1-3; D gene uncertain. In nucleotides, the CDR3 is TGTGCCAGTACCTTGAAGCCGGGTCTCTCTGGAAACACCATATATTTT. This codes for CASTLKPGLSGNTIYF. Full variable domain (missing parts from reference TRBV19 and TRBJ1-3): DGGITQSPKYLFRKEGQNVTLSCEQNLNHDAMYWYRQDPGQGLRLIYYSQIVNDFQKGDIAEGYSVSREKKESFPLTVTSAQKNPTAFYLCASTLKPGLSGNTIYFGEGSWLTVV.